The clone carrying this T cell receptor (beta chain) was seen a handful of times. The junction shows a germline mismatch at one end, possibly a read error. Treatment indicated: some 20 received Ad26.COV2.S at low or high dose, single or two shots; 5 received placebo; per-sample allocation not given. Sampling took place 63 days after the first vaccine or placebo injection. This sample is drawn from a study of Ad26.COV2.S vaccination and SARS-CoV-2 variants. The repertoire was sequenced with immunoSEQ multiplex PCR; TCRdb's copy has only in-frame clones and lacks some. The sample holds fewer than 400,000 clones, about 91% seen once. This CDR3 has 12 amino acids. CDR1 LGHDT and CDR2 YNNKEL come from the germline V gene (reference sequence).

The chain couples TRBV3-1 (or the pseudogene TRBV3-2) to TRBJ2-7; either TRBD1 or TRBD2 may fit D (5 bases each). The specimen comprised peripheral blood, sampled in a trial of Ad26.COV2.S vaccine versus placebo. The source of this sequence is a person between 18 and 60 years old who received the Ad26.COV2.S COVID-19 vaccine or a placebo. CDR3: CASSQPPGRKAF. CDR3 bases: TGTGCCAGCAGCCAGCCACCGGGACGGAAAGCTTTC.